The next 22 T cell receptor beta chains were all read from a single sample in a study of blood T cell dynamics during melanoma immunotherapy. Time point of the sample: pre-treatment baseline. Libraries were prepared by immunoSEQ multiplex PCR; TCRdb keeps only in-frame clonotypes and omits some of them. The repertoire holds about 10,000 clones, with over 80% as singletons. Sequenced material: blood, taken from a patient treated with checkpoint blockade. The source is a human donor with melanoma.

The CDR3 here is CASSEFRRGEQYF. DNA for the CDR3: TGCGCCAGCAGTGAGTTCAGGCGTGGCGAGCAGTACTTC. This chain uses TRBV10-1 with TRBJ2-7; D call uncertain. CDR1 WNHNN and CDR2 SYGVQD come from the germline V gene (reference sequence). The CDR3 is made up of 13 amino acids. V was trimmed by 1 base and J by 6 bases, leaving 10 bases between them.

This chain uses TRBV10-3 with TRBJ2-7; tentative D call: TRBD2 (5 bases). Trimming took off 2 bases at V and 4 bases at J, with 12 bases between the two ends. This CDR3 is 14 amino acids long. Germline CDR1 reads ENHRY; CDR2 reads SYGVKD. Here the CDR3 reads CAISEREGPYEQYV. The CDR3 DNA reads as TGTGCCATCAGTGAGCGGGAAGGTCCATACGAGCAGTACGTC.

This clone showed up just once. The rearrangement joins TRBV7-2 to TRBJ2-7, with 7 bases lining up with TRBD1. Germline assignment: CDR1 SGHTA and CDR2 FQGNSA. This CDR3 has 14 residues. Losses at the gene ends were 4 bases for V and 6 bases for J; bases not matched to a gene: 9. The CDR3 loop is CASSSGQASVEQYF. CDR3 nucleotides: TGTGCCAGCAGCTCCGGACAGGCCAGTGTCGAGCAGTACTTC.

The chain employs TRBV4-1 and TRBJ1-1; 7 bases are shared with TRBD1. CDR1 is MGHRA, CDR2 YSYEKL, per germline. This CDR3 has 15 amino acids. Trimming at V came to 2 bases and at J to 2 bases, leaving 5 bases not matched to a gene. The CDR3, as DNA: TGCGCCAGCAGCCAACCGACAGGGCCCAACACTGAAGCTTTCTTT. The encoded protein is CASSQPTGPNTEAFF.

The genes are TRBV15 and TRBJ2-7; 9 nucleotides align to TRBD1. The germline V gene encodes CDR1 LNHNV and CDR2 YYDKDF (reference sequence). The junction had 2 bases not matched to a gene; V was cut back by 5 bases and J by 0 bases. The CDR3 contains 14 residues. The CDR3 sequence: CATSRDRDSYEQYF. The CDR3, as DNA: TGTGCCACCAGCCGGGACAGGGACTCCTACGAGCAGTACTTC.

V usage is TRBV19 and J usage is TRBJ2-3, with D perhaps TRBD1 or TRBD2 (5 bases each). The CDR3 is 16 residues long. Germline-derived CDR1 and CDR2 are LNHDA and SQIVND (reference sequence). Trimming took off 6 bases at V and 8 bases at J, with 24 bases between the two ends. CDR3 region: CASRHPGSATDITQYF. In nucleotides, the CDR3 is TGTGCCAGTAGGCACCCAGGGAGTGCCACAGATATTACGCAGTATTTT.

The chain joins TRBV19 to TRBJ2-2; 11 bases are shared with TRBD1. Unmatched junction bases numbered 7, after V lost 9 bases and J lost 7 bases. Germline V gene data show CDR1 as LNHDA and CDR2 as SQIVND (reference sequence). The CDR3 runs to 14 residues. This chain's CDR3 is CASQGQGVFGELFF. DNA of the CDR3: TGTGCCAGCCAGGGACAGGGGGTATTCGGGGAGCTGTTTTTT.

The chain couples TRBV5-6 to TRBJ2-4, with D perhaps matching TRBD1 or TRBD2 (5 bases each). Trimming removed 4 bases from V and 9 bases from J, with 17 bases in between. The CDR3 has 14 amino acids. Germline V gene lookup returns CDR1 SGHDT and CDR2 YYEEEE. The DNA of the CDR3 is TGTGCCAGCAGCCCCTGGGACCTTGAGGGCATTCAGTACTTC. It codes for CASSPWDLEGIQYF.

This chain uses TRBV29-1 with TRBJ1-1; weak D call: TRBD1 (5 bases). Germline CDR1 SQVTM, CDR2 ANQGSEA. Between the trimmed V and J ends, which lost 7 bases and 7 bases, there was a span of 28 bases. CDR3 length: 16 amino acids. CDR3 sequence reads: CSAVGDESALYIEAFF. In DNA form, the CDR3 reads TGCAGCGCCGTGGGGGACGAATCGGCTTTGTATATTGAAGCTTTCTTT.

The V call is TRBV7-9, the J call TRBJ1-5; a weak D match, TRBD1 (5 bases). Trimming left V 1 base short and J 2 bases short, with 6 bases between. The CDR3 loop spans 14 amino acids. Germline V gene lookup returns CDR1 SEHNR and CDR2 FQNEAQ (reference sequence). CDR3 residues: CASSLGGGNQPQHF. The CDR3 nucleotides read TGTGCCAGCAGCTTAGGGGGCGGCAATCAGCCCCAGCATTTT.

This chain uses TRBV10-2 with TRBJ2-2, with 8 bases fitting TRBD2. The V segment lost 6 bases and the J segment 3 bases; nucleotides outside the gene matches: 6. CDR3 length: 15 residues. Per germline, CDR1 WSHSY and CDR2 SAAADI. The CDR3, as DNA: TGCGCCAGCAGGTCGGGGGGGCCGCACACCGGGGAGCTGTTTTTT. Translating it yields CASRSGGPHTGELFF.

Regarding this clone: Germline is not matched at one junction end, which may reflect a read error. The J gene is TRBJ2-2, the V gene TRBV11-2; D is ambiguous. This CDR3 spans 16 amino acids. CDR1 is SGHAT, CDR2 FQNNGV, per germline. The CDR3 sequence: CASSEVPGPSTGELFF. DNA of the CDR3: TGCGCCAGCAGCGAAGTCCCCGGGCCCTCGACCGGGGAGCTGTTTTTT. Full variable domain (rest looked up from reference TRBV11-2 and TRBJ2-2): EAGVAQSPRYKIIEKRQSVAFWCNPISGHATLYWYQQILGQGPKLLIQFQNNGVVDDSQLPKDRFSAERLKGVDSTLKIQPAKLEDSAVYLCASSEVPGPSTGELFFGEGSRLTVL.

This chain links TRBV14 with TRBJ2-2; D uncertain. The CDR3 loop spans 15 amino acids. Germline V gene sequence: CDR1 SGHDN, CDR2 FVKESK. Trimming took off 2 bases at V and 5 bases at J, with 12 bases between the two ends. CDR3 residues: CASSQQGHKTGELFF. In nucleotides, the CDR3 is TGTGCCAGCAGCCAACAAGGGCATAAGACCGGGGAGCTGTTTTTT.

The CDR3 region has the DNA TGTGCCAGCAGCTTAAACGACAGGGGAAACTATGGCTACACCTTC. This encodes CASSLNDRGNYGYTF. This chain joins TRBV7-8 and TRBJ1-2; 8 nucleotides agree with TRBD1. This CDR3 region has 15 residues. The ends lost 2 bases at V and 2 bases at J; junction bases unmatched: 4. Germline-derived CDR1 and CDR2 are SGHVS and FQNEAQ.

The rearrangement links TRBV6-5 to TRBJ2-5; tentatively, D is TRBD1 (6 bases). The CDR3 extends over 15 amino acids. Per the germline V gene, CDR1 is MNHEY and CDR2 is SVGAGI. Trimming took 4 bases from V and 2 from J, leaving 14 bases between them. The CDR3 here is CASSSRTVQQETQYF. DNA of the CDR3: TGTGCCAGCAGTTCCCGGACAGTGCAGCAAGAGACCCAGTACTTC.

The chain recombines TRBV7-8 with TRBJ2-5, with TRBD1 identical over 9 bases. The CDR3 has 13 amino acids. V dropped 5 bases and J dropped 5; count of bases not matched to a gene: 3. Germline assignment: CDR1 SGHVS and CDR2 FQNEAQ. The CDR3: CASSPGTGETQYF. CDR3 sequence (DNA): TGTGCCAGCAGCCCTGGGACAGGGGAGACCCAGTACTTC.

The chain joins TRBV6-1 to TRBJ2-2, with 7 bases matching TRBD2. The junction had 4 bases not matched to a gene; V was cut back by 6 bases and J by 0 bases. CDR1 is MNHNS and CDR2 is SASEGT in the germline V gene. The CDR3 covers 15 residues. This CDR3 reads CASRTGLTNTGELFF. The CDR3 bases are TGTGCCAGCAGGACGGGACTAACGAACACCGGGGAGCTGTTTTTT.

This chain uses TRBV19 with TRBJ2-5, with D possibly matching TRBD1 (6 bases). V lost 5 bases and J 5 bases, leaving 21 bases between the germline ends. CDR3 length equals 16 residues. Per germline, CDR1 LNHDA and CDR2 SQIVND (reference sequence). The CDR3 sequence: CASSAEPDSLGETQYF. CDR3 sequence (DNA): TGTGCCAGTAGTGCCGAGCCGGACAGCCTAGGGGAGACCCAGTACTTC.

By frequency in the sample, this clone is medium-sized (0.01 to 0.1%). This same CDR3 is encoded by further DNA sequences in the sample. The V gene is TRBV7-9, the J gene TRBJ2-7; D is perhaps TRBD1 or TRBD2 (5 bases each). The CDR3 spans 14 residues. Germline lookup yields CDR1 SEHNR and CDR2 FQNEAQ (reference sequence). Trimming removed 1 base at V and 4 bases at J, with 11 bases between. The CDR3 protein is CASSLGGSGYEQYV. CDR3 in DNA: TGTGCCAGCAGCTTAGGGGGGTCAGGATACGAGCAGTACGTC.

The J gene is TRBJ1-5, the V gene TRBV11-2; D call uncertain. The V gene's germline CDR1 is SGHAT and CDR2 FQNNGV. CDR3 size: 16 residues. Trimming shortened V by 1 base and J by 6 bases, and 16 bases separated the two germline ends. The CDR3 nucleotides read TGTGCCAGCAGCTTAGCCCCATTGGCCGTAGGTCAGCCCCAGCATTTT. This sequence encodes CASSLAPLAVGQPQHF.

The chain combines TRBV11-2 with TRBJ2-7; either TRBD1 or TRBD2 may supply D (5 bases each). There are 15 residues in the CDR3. Trimming cost V 5 bases and J 6 bases, with 20 bases left between them. Germline V CDR1 and CDR2: SGHAT, FQNNGV. The CDR3 nucleotides are TGTGCCAGCAGCGAAAGGGGAGACAACTACAGCGAGCAGTACTTC. This codes for CASSERGDNYSEQYF.

The chain employs TRBV6-5 and TRBJ1-1; D call uncertain. The CDR3 runs to 16 residues. With 2 bases removed from V and 5 bases from J, the gap between germline ends came to 18 bases. Germline V gives CDR1 MNHEY, CDR2 SVGAGI. In nucleotides, the CDR3 is TGTGCCAGCAGTTACCCTACACGGCGGGTGGGAACTGAAGCTTTCTTT. Amino acid sequence: CASSYPTRRVGTEAFF.